The 8 T cell receptor beta chains listed next were all sequenced from one sample in a study of T-cell reconstitution after alpha-beta-depleted transplantation in children. This sample's TCRbeta library carried unique molecular identifier barcodes. One entry per CDR3 protein results from TCRdb running MiXCR on the PCR reads. The sample shows approximately 490,000 distinct CDR3 sequences, under 15% of them seen only once. The sample in question was PBMCs from the stem cell graft donor, obtained from the stem cell graft. The receptors shown here come from a human donor who donated a stem cell graft to a child with combined immunodeficiency.

Many counts were recorded for this clonotype. The genes are TRBV12-3 or TRBV12-4 and TRBJ2-3; 7 nucleotides agree with TRBD2. After removal of 7 bases from V and 3 bases from J, the junction contained 13 bases not matched to a gene. The CDR3 extends over 16 amino acids. The CDR3 DNA reads as TGTGCCAGCACCCCGGGCGTGGGGGGAGGGACAGATACGCAGTATTTT. This translates into CASTPGVGGGTDTQYF.

This clonotype was seen many times. The chain links TRBV7-9 to TRBJ2-1; TRBD1 matches at 10 bases. This CDR3 is 17 amino acids long. Germline V gene sequence: CDR1 SEHNR, CDR2 FQNEAQ (reference sequence). The junction had 5 bases not matched to a gene; V was cut back by 2 bases and J by 1 base. CDR3 sequence (DNA): TGTGCCAGCAGCTTACAGACAGGGGGCAGATCCTACAATGAGCAGTTCTTC. Translated: CASSLQTGGRSYNEQFF.

This clonotype was counted only a few times. J is TRBJ2-5 and V is TRBV6-1, with 13 bases identical to TRBD2. The CDR3 is made up of 15 amino acids. Trimming cost V 7 bases and J 5 bases; bases outside gene matches: 7. Germline V CDR1 and CDR2: MNHNS, SASEGT. DNA for the CDR3: TGTGCCAGCAACGAACTAGCGGGAGGGCAGGAGACCCAGTACTTC. It yields the protein CASNELAGGQETQYF.

The count of this clonotype is one. V and J are TRBV12-3 or TRBV12-4 and TRBJ2-2; 12 bases line up with TRBD2. The junction had 3 bases not matched to a gene; V was cut back by 5 bases and J by 5 bases. The CDR3 extends over 15 amino acids. CDR3 residues: CASSPSGRATGELFF. CDR3 in DNA: TGTGCCAGCAGTCCTAGCGGGAGGGCGACCGGGGAGCTGTTTTTT.

This clonotype was recorded a few times. The chain is built from TRBV27 and TRBJ1-1; no clear D gene. The ends were cut back, 3 bases at V and 1 base at J, with 6 bases in the middle. CDR1 and CDR2 from the germline V gene are MNHEY and SMNVEV (reference sequence). The CDR3 spans 13 residues. CDR3 region: CASSFWGNTEAFF. The DNA of the CDR3 is TGTGCCAGCAGTTTTTGGGGGAACACTGAAGCTTTCTTT.

Ten or more counts support this clonotype. This rearrangement joins TRBV6-5 to TRBJ2-7; 8 bases are shared with TRBD1. Germline V gives CDR1 MNHEY, CDR2 SVGAGI. The CDR3 totals 14 residues. Unmatched junction bases numbered 7, after V lost 5 bases and J lost 4 bases. CDR3 DNA sequence: TGTGCCAGCAGTCCGACAGGGGAGGCTTACGAGCAGTACTTC. Its protein is CASSPTGEAYEQYF.

The chain recombines TRBV5-6 with TRBJ2-3; possibly TRBD1 or TRBD2 for D (5 bases each). This CDR3 region has 12 residues. Germline-derived CDR1 and CDR2 are SGHDT and YYEEEE. Trimming shortened V by 4 bases and J by 8 bases, and 11 bases separated the two germline ends. The CDR3 DNA reads as TGTGCCAGCAGCCGATTTGGGGGTACGCAGTATTTT. Translating gives CASSRFGGTQYF.

The chain joins TRBV18 to TRBJ1-1; D gene uncertain. The CDR3 loop spans 15 amino acids. Germline V gene data show CDR1 as KGHSH and CDR2 as LQKENI. The germline V and J ends were trimmed by 2 bases and 10 bases, with 20 bases remaining between them. For the CDR3, the DNA is TGTGCCAGCTCACCAGACGGGCGGTCTGGGCCCCGAGCTTTCTTT. As protein: CASSPDGRSGPRAFF.